This T cell receptor beta chain was documented in a study of T cells of healthy individuals. This CDR3 is 19 amino acids long. The germline CDR1 and CDR2 sequences are DFQATT and SNEGSKA (reference sequence). With 3 bases removed from V and 0 bases from J, the gap between germline ends came to 24 bases. TCRdb re-called the 5' RACE reads with MiXCR, one entry per CDR3 protein. The data hold fewer than 90,000 distinct CDR3 sequences, with about 5.5% observed a single time. The gene calls are TRBV20-1 and TRBJ1-5; D remains unclear. This receptor was taken from a female donor in good health. The CDR3 is CSARSLDGNPPYSNQPQHF. The CDR3 DNA reads TGCAGTGCTAGGAGCCTAGACGGGAACCCTCCTTATAGCAATCAGCCCCAGCATTTT.